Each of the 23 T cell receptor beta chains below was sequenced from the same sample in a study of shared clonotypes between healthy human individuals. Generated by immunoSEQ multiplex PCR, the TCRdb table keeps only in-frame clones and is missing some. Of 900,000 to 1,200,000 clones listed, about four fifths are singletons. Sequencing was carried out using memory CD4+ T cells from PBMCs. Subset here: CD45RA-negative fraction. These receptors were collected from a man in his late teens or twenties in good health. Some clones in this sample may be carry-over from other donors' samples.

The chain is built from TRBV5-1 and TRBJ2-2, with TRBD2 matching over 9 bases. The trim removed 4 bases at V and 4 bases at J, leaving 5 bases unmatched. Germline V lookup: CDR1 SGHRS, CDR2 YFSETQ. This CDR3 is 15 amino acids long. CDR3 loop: CASSGLAGSTGELFF. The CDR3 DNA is TGCGCCAGCAGCGGGCTAGCGGGATCCACCGGGGAGCTGTTTTTT. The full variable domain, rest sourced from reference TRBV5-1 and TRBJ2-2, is KAGVTQTPRYLIKTRGQQVTLSCSPISGHRSVSWYQQTPGQGLQFLFEYFSETQRNKGNFPGRFSGRQFSNSRSEMNVSTLELGDSALYLCASSGLAGSTGELFFGEGSRLTVL.

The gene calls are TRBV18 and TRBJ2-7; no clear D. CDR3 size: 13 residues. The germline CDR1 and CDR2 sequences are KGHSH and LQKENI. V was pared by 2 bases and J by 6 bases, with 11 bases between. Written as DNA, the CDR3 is TGTGCCAGCTCACCAACCCCCGTGGCCGAGCAGTACTTC. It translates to CASSPTPVAEQYF.

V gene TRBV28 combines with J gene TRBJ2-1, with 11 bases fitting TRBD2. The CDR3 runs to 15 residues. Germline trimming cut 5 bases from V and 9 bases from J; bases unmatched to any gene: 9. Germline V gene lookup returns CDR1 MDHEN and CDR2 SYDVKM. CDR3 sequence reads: CASSQSSGRFGEQFF. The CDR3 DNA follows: TGTGCCAGCAGTCAATCTAGCGGGAGGTTTGGTGAGCAGTTCTTC.

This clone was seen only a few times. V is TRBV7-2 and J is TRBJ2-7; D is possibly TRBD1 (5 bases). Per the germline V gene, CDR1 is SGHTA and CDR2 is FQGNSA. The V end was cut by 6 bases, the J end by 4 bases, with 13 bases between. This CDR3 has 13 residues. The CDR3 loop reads CASSFQGLYEQYF. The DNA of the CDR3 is TGTGCCAGCAGTTTCCAGGGTCTGTACGAGCAGTACTTC.

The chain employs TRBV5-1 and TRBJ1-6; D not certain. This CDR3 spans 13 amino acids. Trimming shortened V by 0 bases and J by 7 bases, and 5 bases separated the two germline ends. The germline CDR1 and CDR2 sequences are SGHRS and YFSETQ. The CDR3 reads CASSLDPNSPLHF. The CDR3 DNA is TGCGCCAGCAGCTTGGATCCCAATTCACCCCTCCACTTT. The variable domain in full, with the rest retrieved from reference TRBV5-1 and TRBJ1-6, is KAGVTQTPRYLIKTRGQQVTLSCSPISGHRSVSWYQQTPGQGLQFLFEYFSETQRNKGNFPGRFSGRQFSNSRSEMNVSTLELGDSALYLCASSLDPNSPLHFGNGTRLTVT.

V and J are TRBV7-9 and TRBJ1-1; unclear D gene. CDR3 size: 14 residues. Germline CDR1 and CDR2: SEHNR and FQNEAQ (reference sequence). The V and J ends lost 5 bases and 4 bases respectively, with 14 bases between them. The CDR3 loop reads CASSDQKRSTEAFF. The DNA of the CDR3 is TGTGCCAGCAGCGATCAAAAGCGAAGCACTGAAGCTTTCTTT. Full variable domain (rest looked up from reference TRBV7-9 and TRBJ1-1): DTGVSQNPRHKITKRGQNVTFRCDPISEHNRLYWYRQTLGQGPEFLTYFQNEAQLEKSRLLSDRFSAERPKGSFSTLEIQRTEQGDSAMYLCASSDQKRSTEAFFGQGTRLTVV.

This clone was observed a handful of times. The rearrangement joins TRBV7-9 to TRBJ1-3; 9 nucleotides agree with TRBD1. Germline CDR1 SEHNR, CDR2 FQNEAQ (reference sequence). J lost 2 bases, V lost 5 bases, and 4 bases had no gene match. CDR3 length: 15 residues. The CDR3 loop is CASSVGTGTGNTIYF. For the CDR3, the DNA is TGTGCCAGCAGCGTAGGGACAGGGACTGGAAACACCATATATTTT.

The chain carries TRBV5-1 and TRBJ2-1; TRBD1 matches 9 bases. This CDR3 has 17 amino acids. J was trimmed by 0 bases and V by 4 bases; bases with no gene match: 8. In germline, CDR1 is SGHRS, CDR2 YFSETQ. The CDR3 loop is CASSRPPGQGSYNEQFF. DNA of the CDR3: TGCGCCAGCAGCCGGCCACCGGGACAGGGCTCCTACAATGAGCAGTTCTTC.

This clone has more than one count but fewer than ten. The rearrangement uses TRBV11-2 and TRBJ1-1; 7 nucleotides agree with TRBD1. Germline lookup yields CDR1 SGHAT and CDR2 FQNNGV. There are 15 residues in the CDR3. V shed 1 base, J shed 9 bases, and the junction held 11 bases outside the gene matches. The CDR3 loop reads CASSLALTGLSQAFF. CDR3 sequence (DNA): TGTGCCAGCAGCTTAGCTTTGACAGGGCTAAGTCAAGCTTTCTTT.

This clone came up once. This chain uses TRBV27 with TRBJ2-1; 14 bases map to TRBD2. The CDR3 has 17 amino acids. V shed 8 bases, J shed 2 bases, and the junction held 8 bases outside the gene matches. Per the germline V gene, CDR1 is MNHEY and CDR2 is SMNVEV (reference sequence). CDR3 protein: CASRATSGRGTYNEQFF. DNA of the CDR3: TGTGCCAGCCGAGCGACTAGCGGGAGGGGGACCTACAATGAGCAGTTCTTC.

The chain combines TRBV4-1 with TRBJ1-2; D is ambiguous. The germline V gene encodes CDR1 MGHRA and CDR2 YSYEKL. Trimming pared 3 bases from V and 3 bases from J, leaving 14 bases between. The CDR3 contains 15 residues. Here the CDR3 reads CASSHPGSAHYGYTF. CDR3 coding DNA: TGCGCCAGCAGCCACCCGGGCAGCGCGCACTATGGCTACACCTTC.

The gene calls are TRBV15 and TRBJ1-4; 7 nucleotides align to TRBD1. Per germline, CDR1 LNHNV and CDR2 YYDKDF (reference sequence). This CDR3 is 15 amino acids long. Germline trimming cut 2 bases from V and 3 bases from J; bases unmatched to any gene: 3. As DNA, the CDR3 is TGTGCCACCAGCAGACCCGGGACAGCTAATGAAAAACTGTTTTTT. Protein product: CATSRPGTANEKLFF.

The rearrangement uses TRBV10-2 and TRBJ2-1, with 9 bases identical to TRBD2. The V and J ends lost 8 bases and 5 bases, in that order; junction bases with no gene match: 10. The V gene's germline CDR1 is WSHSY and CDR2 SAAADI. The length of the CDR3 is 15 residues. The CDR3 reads CASRGGTSRHNEQFF. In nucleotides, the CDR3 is TGCGCCAGCCGTGGAGGGACTAGCCGTCACAATGAGCAGTTCTTC.

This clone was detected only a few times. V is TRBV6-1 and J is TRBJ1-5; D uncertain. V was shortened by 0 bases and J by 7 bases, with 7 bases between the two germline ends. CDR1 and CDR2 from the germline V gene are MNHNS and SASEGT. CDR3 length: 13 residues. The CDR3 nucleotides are TGTGCCAGCAGTGAAGCAGTGAAGCAGCCCCAGCATTTT. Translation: CASSEAVKQPQHF.

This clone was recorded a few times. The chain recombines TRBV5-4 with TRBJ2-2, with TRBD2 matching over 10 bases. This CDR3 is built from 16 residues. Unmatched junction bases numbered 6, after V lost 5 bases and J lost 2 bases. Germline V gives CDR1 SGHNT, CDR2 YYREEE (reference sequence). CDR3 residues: CASRNGLADNTGELFF. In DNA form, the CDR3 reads TGTGCCAGCAGAAATGGACTAGCGGATAACACCGGGGAGCTGTTTTTT.

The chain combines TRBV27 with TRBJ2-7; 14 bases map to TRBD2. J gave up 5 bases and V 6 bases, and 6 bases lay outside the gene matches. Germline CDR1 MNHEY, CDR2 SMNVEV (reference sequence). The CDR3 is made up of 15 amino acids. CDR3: CASREKTSGRDEQYF. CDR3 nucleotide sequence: TGTGCCAGCAGGGAAAAGACTAGCGGGAGGGACGAGCAGTACTTC.

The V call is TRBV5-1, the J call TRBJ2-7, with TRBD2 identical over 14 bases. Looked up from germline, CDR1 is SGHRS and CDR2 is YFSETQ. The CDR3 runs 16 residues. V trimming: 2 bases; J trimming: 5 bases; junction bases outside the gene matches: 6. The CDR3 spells CASSFGTSGRIDEQYF. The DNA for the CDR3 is TGCGCCAGCAGCTTCGGGACTAGCGGGAGAATCGACGAGCAGTACTTC.

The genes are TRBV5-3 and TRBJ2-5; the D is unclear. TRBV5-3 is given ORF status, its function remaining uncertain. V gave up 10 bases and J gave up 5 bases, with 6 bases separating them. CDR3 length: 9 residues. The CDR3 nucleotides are TGTGCCCCAGGCGAGACCCAGTACTTC. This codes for CAPGETQYF.

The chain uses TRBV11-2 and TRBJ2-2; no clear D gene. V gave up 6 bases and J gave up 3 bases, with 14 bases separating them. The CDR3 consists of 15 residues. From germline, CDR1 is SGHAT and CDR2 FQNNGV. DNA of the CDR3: TGTGCCAGCAGTCGAACCTCAGGCTACACCGGGGAGCTGTTTTTT. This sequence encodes CASSRTSGYTGELFF.

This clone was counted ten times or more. This CDR3 is CASTLIGQGYNQPQHF. DNA for the CDR3: TGTGCCAGCACGCTCATTGGGCAGGGGTATAATCAGCCCCAGCATTTT. The rearrangement uses TRBV21-1 and TRBJ1-5; TRBD1 reflects the table's D call only, with no check against the DNA. TRBV21-1 is tagged as a pseudogene. The CDR3 loop spans 16 amino acids.

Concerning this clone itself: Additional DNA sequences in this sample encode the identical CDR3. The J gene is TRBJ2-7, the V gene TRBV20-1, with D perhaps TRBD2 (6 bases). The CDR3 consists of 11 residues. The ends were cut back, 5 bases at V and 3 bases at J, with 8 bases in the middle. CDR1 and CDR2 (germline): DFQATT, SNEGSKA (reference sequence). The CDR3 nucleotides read TGCAGTGCTCGGCGGGGCTACGAGCAGTACTTC. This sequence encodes CSARRGYEQYF.

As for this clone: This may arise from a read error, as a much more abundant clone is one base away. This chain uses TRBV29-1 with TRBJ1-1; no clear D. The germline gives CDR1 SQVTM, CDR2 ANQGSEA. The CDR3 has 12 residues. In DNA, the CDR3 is TGCAACGTTGAAGATCCGGGCAATTCAGCTTTCTTT. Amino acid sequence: CNVEDPGNSAFF.

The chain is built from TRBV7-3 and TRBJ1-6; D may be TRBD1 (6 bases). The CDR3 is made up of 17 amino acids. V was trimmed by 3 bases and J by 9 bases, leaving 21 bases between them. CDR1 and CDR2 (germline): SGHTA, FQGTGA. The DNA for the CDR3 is TGTGCCAGCAGCTTGGGCTTACAGGGCCCTATTGGTTCACCCCTCCACTTT. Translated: CASSLGLQGPIGSPLHF.